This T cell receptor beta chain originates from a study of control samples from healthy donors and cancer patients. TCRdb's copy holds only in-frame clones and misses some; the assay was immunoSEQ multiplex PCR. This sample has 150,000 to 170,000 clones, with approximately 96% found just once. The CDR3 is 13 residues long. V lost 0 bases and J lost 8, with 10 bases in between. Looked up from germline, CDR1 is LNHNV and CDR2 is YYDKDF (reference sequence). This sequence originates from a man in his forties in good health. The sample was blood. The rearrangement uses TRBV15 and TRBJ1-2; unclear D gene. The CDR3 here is CATSRDSKSGYTF. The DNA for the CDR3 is TGTGCCACCAGCAGAGATTCAAAATCCGGCTACACCTTC.